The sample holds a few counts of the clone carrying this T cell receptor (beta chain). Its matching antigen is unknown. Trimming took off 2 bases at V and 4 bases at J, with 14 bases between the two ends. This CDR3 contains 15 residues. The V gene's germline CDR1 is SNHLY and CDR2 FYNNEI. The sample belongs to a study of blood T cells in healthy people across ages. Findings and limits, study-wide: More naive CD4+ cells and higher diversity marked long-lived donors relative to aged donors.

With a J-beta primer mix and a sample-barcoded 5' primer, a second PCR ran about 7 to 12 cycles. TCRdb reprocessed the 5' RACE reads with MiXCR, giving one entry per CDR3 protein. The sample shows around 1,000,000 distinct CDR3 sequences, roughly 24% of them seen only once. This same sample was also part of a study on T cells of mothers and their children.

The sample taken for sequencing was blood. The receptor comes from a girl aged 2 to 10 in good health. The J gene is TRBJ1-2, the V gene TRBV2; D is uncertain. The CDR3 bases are TGTGCCAGCAGTGAACTGGCGGCAGGCATCTATGGCTACACCTTC. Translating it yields CASSELAAGIYGYTF. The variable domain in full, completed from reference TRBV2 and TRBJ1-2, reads EPEVTQTPSHQVTQMGQEVILRCVPISNHLYFYWYRQILGQKVEFLVSFYNNEISEKSEIFDDQFSVERPDGSNFTLKIRSTKLEDSAMYFCASSELAAGIYGYTFGSGTRLTVV.